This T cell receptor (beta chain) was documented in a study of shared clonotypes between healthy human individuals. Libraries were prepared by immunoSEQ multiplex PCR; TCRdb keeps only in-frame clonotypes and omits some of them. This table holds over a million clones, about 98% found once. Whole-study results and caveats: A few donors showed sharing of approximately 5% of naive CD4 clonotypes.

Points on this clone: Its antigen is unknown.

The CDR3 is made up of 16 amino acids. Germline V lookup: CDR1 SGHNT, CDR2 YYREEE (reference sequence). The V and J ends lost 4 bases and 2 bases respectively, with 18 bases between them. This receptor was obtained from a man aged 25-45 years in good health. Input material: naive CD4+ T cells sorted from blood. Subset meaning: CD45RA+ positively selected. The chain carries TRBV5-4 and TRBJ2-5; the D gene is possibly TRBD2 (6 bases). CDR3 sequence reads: CASSPSRSSAQETQYF. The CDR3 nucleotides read TGTGCCAGCAGCCCCTCTAGATCTAGCGCTCAAGAGACCCAGTACTTC.